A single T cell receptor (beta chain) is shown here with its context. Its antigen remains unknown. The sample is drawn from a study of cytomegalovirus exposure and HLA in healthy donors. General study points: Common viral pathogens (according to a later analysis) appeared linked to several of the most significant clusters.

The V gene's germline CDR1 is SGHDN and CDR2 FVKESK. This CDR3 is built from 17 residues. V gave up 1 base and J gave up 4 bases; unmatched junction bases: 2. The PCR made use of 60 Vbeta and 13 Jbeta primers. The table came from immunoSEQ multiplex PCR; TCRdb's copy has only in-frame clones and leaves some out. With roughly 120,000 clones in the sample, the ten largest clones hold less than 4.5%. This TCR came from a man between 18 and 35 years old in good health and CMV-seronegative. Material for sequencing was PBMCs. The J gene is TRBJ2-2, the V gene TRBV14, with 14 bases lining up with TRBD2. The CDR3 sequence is CASSQGLAGGPTGELFF. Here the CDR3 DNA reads TGTGCCAGCAGCCAAGGACTAGCGGGGGGGCCCACCGGGGAGCTGTTTTTT.